The sequence of this T cell receptor (beta chain) was determined in a study of OX40 agonist ivuxolimab in advanced cancers. Background on the study: Patients undergoing dose escalation presented with hepatocellular carcinoma, melanoma, renal cell or head and neck cancer. Patients achieving partial responses numbered three: one hepatocellular carcinoma case and two cutaneous melanoma cases.

The protocol was immunoSEQ multiplex PCR, while the TCRdb copy is restricted to in-frame clones and leaves out a portion. Seen here are approximately 70,000 clones, approximately 80% observed once, and the top ten hold about 1.5%. The CDR3 totals 13 residues. Germline V gene lookup returns CDR1 MNHNS and CDR2 SASEGT. Between the trimmed V and J ends, which lost 7 bases and 4 bases, there was a span of 11 bases. Autoimmune disease history or systemic immunosuppression barred patients. Sequencing used CD4+ or CD8+ T cells sorted from blood, obtained in a trial of the OX40 agonist ivuxolimab. The chain employs TRBV6-1 and TRBJ1-3; tentatively, D is TRBD1 (5 bases). The receptor's source is an adult with an advanced solid tumor such as melanoma, head and neck, liver or kidney cancer. The CDR3 DNA follows: TGTGCCAGCACCCGGGGGGAGGGAAACACCATATATTTT. It is translated as CASTRGEGNTIYF.